This TCR beta chain derives from a study of T cells in Graves' hyperthyroidism and ophthalmopathy. Study-wide findings and caveats: Most expanded thyroid clonotypes above 0.001 also appeared in blood.

RNA transcripts were the template for amplifying TCR beta CDR3 regions. During a first-round RT-PCR of the TCR CDR3, the HTBI primer set was used. TCRdb reprocessed the multiplex PCR reads with MiXCR, giving one entry per CDR3 protein. The sample lists about 640,000 distinct CDR3 sequences, around 20% seen once, with roughly 30% in the top ten. This clonotype has only a few counts. The target antigen is unknown. The ends were cut back, 5 bases at V and 5 bases at J, with 10 bases in the middle. The length of the CDR3 is 13 residues. The chain links TRBV12-3 or TRBV12-4 to TRBJ1-5, with a tentative D call TRBD1 (5 bases). Sequenced material: blood. The source of this sequence is a man aged 30-40 years with Graves' ophthalmopathy. Here the CDR3 reads CASSQQDDQPQHF. The DNA for the CDR3 is TGTGCCAGCAGTCAACAGGACGATCAGCCCCAGCATTTT.